This is a list of T cell receptor beta chains from one sample in a study of blood T cell repertoires in COVID-19. Measured with immunoSEQ multiplex PCR; TCRdb has only the in-frame clones, and not every one. The profile shows tens of thousands of clones, roughly nine tenths of them singletons. The sample consisted of peripheral blood. The origin of the receptors is a middle-aged man with active COVID-19. CDR3s include the opening cysteine and the closing phenylalanine or tryptophan. Each record gives: D gene, CDR3 length, clone size, J gene, V gene, CDR3 DNA, CDR3 protein. A D gene is named only where the DNA matches it firmly. Clone size is not always given. Where it is, it says once, few, many or a class for expanded clones.

D: -
length: 15
size: -
J: TRBJ2-5
V: TRBV6-5
DNA: TGTGCCAGCCCTCCGGGACAAGTGCTTCAAGAGACCCAGTACTTC
CDR3: CASPPGQVLQETQYF

D: -
length: 12
size: -
J: TRBJ2-3
V: TRBV7-2
DNA: TGTGCCAGCAGCCTCTCCACAGATACGCAGTATTTT
CDR3: CASSLSTDTQYF

D: TRBD2
length: 15
size: -
J: TRBJ2-1
V: TRBV19
DNA: TGTGCCAGTAGTAGTCTAGCGGGAACCCCCAATGAGCAGTTCTTC
CDR3: CASSSLAGTPNEQFF

D: -
length: 15
size: -
J: TRBJ2-1
V: TRBV7-2
DNA: TGTGCCAGCAGCTTACTAGGGCAGGGGCTGGATGAGCAGTTCTTC
CDR3: CASSLLGQGLDEQFF

D: TRBD1
length: 14
size: -
J: TRBJ2-7
V: TRBV30
DNA: TGTGCCTGGGGCCGACAGGGTGGGGCTAGCGAGCAGTACTTC
CDR3: CAWGRQGGASEQYF

D: TRBD1
length: 12
size: -
J: TRBJ1-2
V: TRBV12-3/TRBV12-4
DNA: TGTGCCAGCACCCTCCGACAGGGGGGCTACACCTTC
CDR3: CASTLRQGGYTF

D: TRBD1
length: 16
size: -
J: TRBJ2-5
V: TRBV5-4
DNA: TGTGCCAGCAGCAGAGAGACAGGGAGTAGATCAGAGACCCAGTACTTC
CDR3: CASSRETGSRSETQYF

D: TRBD1
length: 13
size: -
J: TRBJ2-5
V: TRBV7-2
DNA: TGTGCCAGTAGACAGGGGAGTACGGAGACCCAGTACTTC
CDR3: CASRQGSTETQYF

D: TRBD1
length: 17
size: -
J: TRBJ1-1
V: TRBV5-1
DNA: TGCGCCAGCAGTAATAACCCTGGGGGACAGGGAGACACTGAAGCTTTCTTT
CDR3: CASSNNPGGQGDTEAFF

D: TRBD2
length: 15
size: -
J: TRBJ2-5
V: TRBV5-1
DNA: TGCGCCAGCAGCTTGGTAACTAGCGGGCAAGAGACCCAGTACTTC
CDR3: CASSLVTSGQETQYF

D: TRBD1
length: 14
size: -
J: TRBJ1-1
V: TRBV5-1
DNA: TGCGCCAGCAGCCGGACAGGGGCGGACACTGAAGCTTTCTTT
CDR3: CASSRTGADTEAFF

D: -
length: 12
size: -
J: TRBJ1-4
V: TRBV2
DNA: TGTGCCAGCAGTGAGACAGCTGAAAAACTGTTTTTT
CDR3: CASSETAEKLFF

D: -
length: 14
size: -
J: TRBJ2-1
V: TRBV15
DNA: TGTGCCACCAGCAGTGGGCTCAACTACAATGAGCAGTTCTTC
CDR3: CATSSGLNYNEQFF

D: -
length: 15
size: -
J: TRBJ2-1
V: TRBV19
DNA: TGTGCCAGTAGTAGCCTTTGGGGCCCCTACAATGAGCAGTTCTTC
CDR3: CASSSLWGPYNEQFF

D: TRBD1
length: 14
size: -
J: TRBJ2-1
V: TRBV9
DNA: TGTGCCAGCAGCGTACTGGACAGGAGTGATGAGCAGTTCTTC
CDR3: CASSVLDRSDEQFF

D: -
length: 14
size: -
J: TRBJ1-1
V: TRBV7-3
DNA: TGTGCCAGCAGCTTAATGGCAGGGGACACTGAAGCTTTCTTT
CDR3: CASSLMAGDTEAFF

D: -
length: 12
size: -
J: TRBJ1-1
V: TRBV4-1
DNA: TGCGCCAGCGGCAGGGTTACCACTGAAGCTTTCTTT
CDR3: CASGRVTTEAFF

D: -
length: 16
size: -
J: TRBJ1-1
V: TRBV5-6
DNA: TGTGCCAGCAGCTACATAGGGGTGGGGGGTGGCACTGAAGCTTTCTTT
CDR3: CASSYIGVGGGTEAFF

D: -
length: 14
size: -
J: TRBJ2-3
V: TRBV7-9
DNA: TGTGCCAGCAGCTTAGGGCAGGGTAAAGATACGCAGTATTTT
CDR3: CASSLGQGKDTQYF

D: TRBD2
length: 16
size: -
J: TRBJ2-7
V: TRBV5-1
DNA: TGCGCCAGCAGCTCCTCCCTAGCGGGAGTTTCCTACGAGCAGTACTTC
CDR3: CASSSSLAGVSYEQYF

D: -
length: 15
size: -
J: TRBJ1-1
V: TRBV19
DNA: TGTGCCAGTAGTGGCCTCAGGGCCGAGGACACTGAAGCTTTCTTT
CDR3: CASSGLRAEDTEAFF

D: TRBD2
length: 15
size: -
J: TRBJ2-1
V: TRBV11-2
DNA: TGTGCCAGCAGCTTAAGGGGCGGGAGTAGTAATGAGCAGTTCTTC
CDR3: CASSLRGGSSNEQFF

D: -
length: 12
size: -
J: TRBJ2-3
V: TRBV20-1
DNA: TGCAGTGCTAGTCAGAGCACAGATACGCAGTATTTT
CDR3: CSASQSTDTQYF

D: TRBD1
length: 14
size: -
J: TRBJ2-5
V: TRBV10-3
DNA: TGTGCCATCAGTGGGCCGACAGGGGGCGAGACCCAGTACTTC
CDR3: CAISGPTGGETQYF

D: -
length: 15
size: once
J: TRBJ2-7
V: TRBV5-6
DNA: TGTGCCAGCAGCGCCTTAGAGGGATTTGTGTACGAGCAGTACTTC
CDR3: CASSALEGFVYEQYF

D: -
length: 13
size: -
J: TRBJ1-2
V: TRBV2
DNA: TGTGCCAGCAGCCGGGATTATAACTATGGCTACACCTTC
CDR3: CASSRDYNYGYTF

D: -
length: 13
size: -
J: TRBJ2-7
V: TRBV5-5
DNA: TGTGCCAGCAGCTTGGGGCCTCGTGGCGAGCAGTACTTC
CDR3: CASSLGPRGEQYF

D: TRBD2
length: 15
size: once
J: TRBJ2-3
V: TRBV7-6
DNA: TGTGCCAGCAGCTTACGCGGGGGGGACACAGATACGCAGTATTTT
CDR3: CASSLRGGDTDTQYF

D: TRBD2
length: 17
size: -
J: TRBJ2-5
V: TRBV4-1
DNA: TGCGCCAGCAGCCATGGCGGGACTAGCGGGGCATCGGAGACCCAGTACTTC
CDR3: CASSHGGTSGASETQYF

D: -
length: 15
size: -
J: TRBJ1-1
V: TRBV5-5
DNA: TGTGCCAGCAGCCCCACCCCGGTTATGAACACTGAAGCTTTCTTT
CDR3: CASSPTPVMNTEAFF

D: -
length: 16
size: -
J: TRBJ1-5
V: TRBV5-3
DNA: TGTGCCAGAAGCTTACGGGAAAGTGGGAGCAATCAGCCCCAGCATTTT
CDR3: CARSLRESGSNQPQHF

D: TRBD1
length: 12
size: -
J: TRBJ1-4
V: TRBV29-1
DNA: TGCAGCGCTGGGACAGGGAATGAAAAACTGTTTTTT
CDR3: CSAGTGNEKLFF

D: -
length: 14
size: -
J: TRBJ1-1
V: TRBV28
DNA: TGTGCCAGCAGTCCCGTGGGGGGGAAGGCTGAAGCTTTCTTT
CDR3: CASSPVGGKAEAFF

D: TRBD2
length: 13
size: -
J: TRBJ2-7
V: TRBV5-1
DNA: TGCGCCAGCAGGGCGGGAGGGCCCAGCGAGCAGTACTTC
CDR3: CASRAGGPSEQYF

D: -
length: 15
size: -
J: TRBJ2-7
V: TRBV5-1
DNA: TGCGCCAGCAGCTTGGGTACAGTAAGCTCCTACGAGCAGTACTTC
CDR3: CASSLGTVSSYEQYF

D: TRBD1
length: 16
size: -
J: TRBJ1-6
V: TRBV19
DNA: TGTGCCAGTAGTATGGGACAGCCTTTTTCGGATTCACCCCTCCACTTT
CDR3: CASSMGQPFSDSPLHF

D: TRBD2
length: 14
size: -
J: TRBJ2-3
V: TRBV18
DNA: TGTGCCAGCTCACCACTAGCGGGGCGAGATACGCAGTATTTT
CDR3: CASSPLAGRDTQYF

D: -
length: 14
size: -
J: TRBJ1-1
V: TRBV6-5
DNA: TGTGCCAGCAGTTTTCAGGGGACCGTCACTGAAGCTTTCTTT
CDR3: CASSFQGTVTEAFF

D: TRBD1
length: 15
size: -
J: TRBJ1-5
V: TRBV20-1
DNA: TGCAGTGCTAGTCGGGACAGGAATAGCAATCAGCCCCAGCATTTT
CDR3: CSASRDRNSNQPQHF

D: -
length: 14
size: few
J: TRBJ1-2
V: TRBV3-1/TRBV3-2
DNA: TGTGCCAGCAGCCAAGATCTGGTTGGCCCGGGCTACACCTTC
CDR3: CASSQDLVGPGYTF

D: -
length: 14
size: few
J: TRBJ2-7
V: TRBV7-7
DNA: TGTGCTAGCAGCAACCGGCGGAGCTCCTACGAGCAGTACTTC
CDR3: CASSNRRSSYEQYF